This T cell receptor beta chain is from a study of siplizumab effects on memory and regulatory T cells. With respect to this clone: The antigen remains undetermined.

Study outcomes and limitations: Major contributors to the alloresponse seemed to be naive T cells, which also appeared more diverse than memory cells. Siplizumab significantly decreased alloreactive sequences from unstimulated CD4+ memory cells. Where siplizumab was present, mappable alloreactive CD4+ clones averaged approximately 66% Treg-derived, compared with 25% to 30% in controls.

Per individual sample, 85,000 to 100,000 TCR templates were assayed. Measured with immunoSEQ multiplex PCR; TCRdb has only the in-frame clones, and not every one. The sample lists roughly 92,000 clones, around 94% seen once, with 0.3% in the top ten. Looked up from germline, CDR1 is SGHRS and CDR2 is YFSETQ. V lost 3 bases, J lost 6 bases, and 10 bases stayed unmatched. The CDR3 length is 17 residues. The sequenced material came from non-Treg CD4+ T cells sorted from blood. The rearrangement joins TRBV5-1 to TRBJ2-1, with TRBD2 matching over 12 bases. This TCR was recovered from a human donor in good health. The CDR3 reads CASSSTSGGLRVNEQFF. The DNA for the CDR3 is TGCGCCAGCAGCTCGACTAGCGGGGGCCTAAGGGTCAATGAGCAGTTCTTC.